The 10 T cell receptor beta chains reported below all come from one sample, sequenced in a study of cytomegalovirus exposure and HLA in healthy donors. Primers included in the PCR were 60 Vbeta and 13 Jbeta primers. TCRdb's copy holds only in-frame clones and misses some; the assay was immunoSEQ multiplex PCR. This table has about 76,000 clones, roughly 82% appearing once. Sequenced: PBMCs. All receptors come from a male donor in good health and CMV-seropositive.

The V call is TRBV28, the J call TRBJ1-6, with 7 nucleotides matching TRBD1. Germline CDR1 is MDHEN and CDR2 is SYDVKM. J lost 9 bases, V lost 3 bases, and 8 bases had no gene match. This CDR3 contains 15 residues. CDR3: CASSFVEGAGSPLHF. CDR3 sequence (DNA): TGTGCCAGCAGTTTTGTCGAGGGGGCAGGTTCACCCCTCCACTTT.

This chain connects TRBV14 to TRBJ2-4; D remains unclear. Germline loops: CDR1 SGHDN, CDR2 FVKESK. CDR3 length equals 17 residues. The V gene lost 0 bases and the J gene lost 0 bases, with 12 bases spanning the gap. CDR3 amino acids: CASSQDGHNVAKNIQYF. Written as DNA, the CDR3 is TGTGCCAGCAGCCAAGATGGGCACAACGTAGCCAAAAACATTCAGTACTTC.

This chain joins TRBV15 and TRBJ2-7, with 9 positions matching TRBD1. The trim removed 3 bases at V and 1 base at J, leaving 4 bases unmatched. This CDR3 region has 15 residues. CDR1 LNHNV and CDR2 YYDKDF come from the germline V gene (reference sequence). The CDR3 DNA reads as TGTGCCACCAGCAGGGACAGGGGATTTTCCTACGAGCAGTACTTC. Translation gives CATSRDRGFSYEQYF.

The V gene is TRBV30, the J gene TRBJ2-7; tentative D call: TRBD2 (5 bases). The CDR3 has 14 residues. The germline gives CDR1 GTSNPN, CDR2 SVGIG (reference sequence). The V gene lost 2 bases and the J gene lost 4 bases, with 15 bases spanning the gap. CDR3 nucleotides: TGTGCCTGGAGTACCACGGCAGGAGGATACGAGCAGTACTTC. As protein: CAWSTTAGGYEQYF.

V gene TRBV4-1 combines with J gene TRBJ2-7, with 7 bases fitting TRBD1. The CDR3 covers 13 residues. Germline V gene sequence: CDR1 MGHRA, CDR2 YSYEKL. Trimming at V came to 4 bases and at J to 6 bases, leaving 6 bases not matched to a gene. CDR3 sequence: CASSPLGGGEQYF. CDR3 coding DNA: TGCGCCAGCAGCCCCCTAGGGGGCGGCGAGCAGTACTTC.

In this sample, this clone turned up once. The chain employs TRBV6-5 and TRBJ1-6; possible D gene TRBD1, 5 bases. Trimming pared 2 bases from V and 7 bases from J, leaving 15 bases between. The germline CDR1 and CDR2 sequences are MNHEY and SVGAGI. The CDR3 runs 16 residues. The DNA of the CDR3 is TGTGCCAGCAGTTACGGGACGGGGGGAGCAAATTCACCCCTCCACTTT. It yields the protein CASSYGTGGANSPLHF.

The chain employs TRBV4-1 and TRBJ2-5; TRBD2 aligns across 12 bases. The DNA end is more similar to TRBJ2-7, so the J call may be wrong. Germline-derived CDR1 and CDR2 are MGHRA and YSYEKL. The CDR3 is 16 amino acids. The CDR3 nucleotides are TGCGCCAGCAGACTCCTAGCGGGAGGGCTCAGATCCGAGCAGTACTTC. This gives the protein CASRLLAGGLRSEQYF.

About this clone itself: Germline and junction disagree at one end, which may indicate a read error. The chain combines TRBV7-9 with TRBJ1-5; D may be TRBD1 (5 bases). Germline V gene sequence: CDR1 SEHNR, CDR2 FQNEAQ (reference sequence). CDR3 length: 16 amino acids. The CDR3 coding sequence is TGTTCCAGCAGCCAATTCGACAGTCAAAGGGCTCAGCCCCAGCATTTT. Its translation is CSSSQFDSQRAQPQHF.

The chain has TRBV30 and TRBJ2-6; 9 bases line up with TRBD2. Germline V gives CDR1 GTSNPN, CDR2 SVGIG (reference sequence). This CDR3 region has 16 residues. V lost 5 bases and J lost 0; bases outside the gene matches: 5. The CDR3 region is CAWERGESSGANVLTF. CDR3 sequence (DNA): TGTGCCTGGGAGCGGGGGGAAAGCTCTGGGGCCAACGTCCTGACTTTC.

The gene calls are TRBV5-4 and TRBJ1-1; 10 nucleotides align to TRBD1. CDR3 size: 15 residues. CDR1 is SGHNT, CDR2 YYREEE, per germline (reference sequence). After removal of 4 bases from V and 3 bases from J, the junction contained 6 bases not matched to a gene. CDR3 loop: CASSTGQGIDTEAFF. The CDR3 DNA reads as TGTGCCAGCAGCACGGGACAGGGGATCGACACTGAAGCTTTCTTT.